The clone carrying this T cell receptor beta chain was seen more than once but under ten times. Germline V gene lookup returns CDR1 MNHEY and CDR2 SVGEGT. After removal of 2 bases from V and 5 bases from J, the junction contained 12 bases not matched to a gene. The CDR3 spans 17 residues. The sample originates from a study of T cells after yellow fever vaccination. TCRdb processed the 5' RACE reads anew with MiXCR; each CDR3 protein has one entry. Seen here are just over 250,000 distinct CDR3 sequences, roughly 5.6% observed once, and the top ten hold roughly 3.5%. The TCR was taken from a man younger than 35 who received the YFV17D yellow fever vaccine. Sequences were derived from CD4+ T cells sorted from PBMCs, sampled on the day of the yellow fever booster vaccination. The J gene is TRBJ2-5, the V gene TRBV6-2 or TRBV6-3, with 9 nucleotides matching TRBD2. In DNA, the CDR3 is TGTGCCAGCAGTTACGGAGTAGCGGGAGCCAGGCGGGAGACCCAGTACTTC. This sequence encodes CASSYGVAGARRETQYF.